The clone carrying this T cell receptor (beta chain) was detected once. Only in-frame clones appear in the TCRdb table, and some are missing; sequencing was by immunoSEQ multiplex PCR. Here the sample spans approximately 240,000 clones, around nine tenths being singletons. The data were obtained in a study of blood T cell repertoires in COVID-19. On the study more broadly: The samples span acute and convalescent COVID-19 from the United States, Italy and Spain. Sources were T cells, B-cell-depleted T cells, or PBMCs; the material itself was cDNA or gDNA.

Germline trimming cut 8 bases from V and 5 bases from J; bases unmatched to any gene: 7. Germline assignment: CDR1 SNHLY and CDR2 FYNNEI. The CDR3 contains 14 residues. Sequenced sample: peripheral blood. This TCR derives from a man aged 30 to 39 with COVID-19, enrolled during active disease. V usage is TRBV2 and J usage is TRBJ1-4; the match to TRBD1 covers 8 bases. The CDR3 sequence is CASGNRQGNEKLFF. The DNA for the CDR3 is TGTGCCAGCGGGAACAGACAGGGGAATGAAAAACTGTTTTTT.